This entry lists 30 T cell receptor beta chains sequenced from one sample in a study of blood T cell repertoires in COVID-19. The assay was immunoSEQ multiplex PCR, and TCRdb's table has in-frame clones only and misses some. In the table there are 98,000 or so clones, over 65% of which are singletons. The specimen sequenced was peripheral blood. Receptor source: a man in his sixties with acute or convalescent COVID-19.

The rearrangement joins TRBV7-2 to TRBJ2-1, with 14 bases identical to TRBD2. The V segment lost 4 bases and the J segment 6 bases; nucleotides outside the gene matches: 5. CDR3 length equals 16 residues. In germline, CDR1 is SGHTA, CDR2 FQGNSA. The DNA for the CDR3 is TGTGCCAGCAGCTCCAGACTAGCGGGAGGGCGCAATGAGCAGTTCTTC. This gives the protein CASSSRLAGGRNEQFF.

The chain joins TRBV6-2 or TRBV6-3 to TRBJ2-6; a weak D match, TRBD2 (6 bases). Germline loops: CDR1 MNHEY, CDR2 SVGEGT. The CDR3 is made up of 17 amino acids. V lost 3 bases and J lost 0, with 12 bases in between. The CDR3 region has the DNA TGTGCCAGCAGTTATCCCGGGACTCTCTCTGGGGCCAACGTCCTGACTTTC. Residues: CASSYPGTLSGANVLTF.

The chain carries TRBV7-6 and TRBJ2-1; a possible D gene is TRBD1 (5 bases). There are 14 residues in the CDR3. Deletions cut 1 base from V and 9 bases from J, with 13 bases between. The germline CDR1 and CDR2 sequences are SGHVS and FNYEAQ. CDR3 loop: CASSLDTRAGEQFF. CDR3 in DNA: TGTGCCAGCAGCTTAGACACCAGGGCCGGTGAGCAGTTCTTC.

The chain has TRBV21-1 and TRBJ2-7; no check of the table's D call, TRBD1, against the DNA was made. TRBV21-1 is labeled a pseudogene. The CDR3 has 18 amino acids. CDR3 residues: CASSKGPRGRFCSYEQYF. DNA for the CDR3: TGTGCCAGCAGCAAAGGCCCAAGGGGGAGATTCTGCTCCTACGAGCAGTACTTC.

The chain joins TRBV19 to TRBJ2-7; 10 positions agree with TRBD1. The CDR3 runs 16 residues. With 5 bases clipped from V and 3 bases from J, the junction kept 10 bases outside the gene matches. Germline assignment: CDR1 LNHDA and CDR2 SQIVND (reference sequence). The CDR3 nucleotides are TGTGCCAGTAGTTCCCCCGGGACAGGGGCCCTCTACGAGCAGTACGTC. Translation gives CASSSPGTGALYEQYV.

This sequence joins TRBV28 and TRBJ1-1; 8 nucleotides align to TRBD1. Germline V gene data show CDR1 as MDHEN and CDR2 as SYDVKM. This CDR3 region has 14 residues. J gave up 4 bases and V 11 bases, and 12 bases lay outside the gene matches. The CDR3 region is CAGKRQGWVTEAFF. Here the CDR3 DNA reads TGTGCCGGAAAACGACAGGGGTGGGTCACTGAAGCTTTCTTT. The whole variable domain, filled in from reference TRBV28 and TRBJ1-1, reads DVKVTQSSRYLVKRTGEKVFLECVQDMDHENMFWYRQDPGLGLRLIYFSYDVKMKEKGDIPEGYSVSREKKERFSLILESASTNQTSMYLCAGKRQGWVTEAFFGQGTRLTVV.

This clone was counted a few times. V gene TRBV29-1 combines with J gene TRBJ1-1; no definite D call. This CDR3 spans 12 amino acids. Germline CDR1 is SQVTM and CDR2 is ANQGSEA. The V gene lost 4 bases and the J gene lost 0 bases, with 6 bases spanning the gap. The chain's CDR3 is CSVGHLNTEAFF. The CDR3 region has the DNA TGCAGCGTTGGACACCTGAACACTGAAGCTTTCTTT.

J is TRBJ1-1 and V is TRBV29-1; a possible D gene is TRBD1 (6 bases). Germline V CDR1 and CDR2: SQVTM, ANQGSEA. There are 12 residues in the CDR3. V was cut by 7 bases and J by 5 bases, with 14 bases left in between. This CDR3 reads CSAKQGSTEAFF. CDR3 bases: TGCAGCGCAAAACAGGGAAGTACTGAAGCTTTCTTT. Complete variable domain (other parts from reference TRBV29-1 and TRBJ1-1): SAVISQKPSRDICQRGTSLTIQCQVDSQVTMMFWYRQQPGQSLTLIATANQGSEATYESGFVIDKFPISRPNLTFSTLTVSNMSPEDSSIYLCSAKQGSTEAFFGQGTRLTVV.

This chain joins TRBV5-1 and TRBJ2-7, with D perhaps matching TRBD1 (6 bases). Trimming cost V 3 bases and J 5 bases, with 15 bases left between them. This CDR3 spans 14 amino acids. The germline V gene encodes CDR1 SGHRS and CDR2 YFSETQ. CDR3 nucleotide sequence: TGCGCCAGCAGCTCCCAAAATAGACAGGACGAGCAGTACTTC. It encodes CASSSQNRQDEQYF.

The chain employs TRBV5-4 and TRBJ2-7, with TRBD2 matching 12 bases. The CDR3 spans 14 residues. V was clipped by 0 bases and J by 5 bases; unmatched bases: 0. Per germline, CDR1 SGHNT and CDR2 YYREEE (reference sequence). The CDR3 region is CASSLGLAGDEQYF. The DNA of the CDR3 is TGTGCCAGCAGCTTGGGACTAGCGGGAGACGAGCAGTACTTC.

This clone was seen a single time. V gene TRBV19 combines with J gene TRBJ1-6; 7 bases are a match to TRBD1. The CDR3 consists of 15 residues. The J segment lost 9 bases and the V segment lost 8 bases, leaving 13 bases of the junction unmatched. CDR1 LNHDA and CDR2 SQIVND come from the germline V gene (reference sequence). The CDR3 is CASSKGARVPSPLHF. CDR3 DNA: TGTGCCAGTTCCAAGGGGGCGCGGGTTCCTTCACCCCTCCACTTT. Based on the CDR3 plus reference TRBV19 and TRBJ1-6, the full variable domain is DGGITQSPKYLFRKEGQNVTLSCEQNLNHDAMYWYRQDPGQGLRLIYYSQIVNDFQKGDIAEGYSVSREKKESFPLTVTSAQKNPTAFYLCASSKGARVPSPLHFGNGTRLTVT.

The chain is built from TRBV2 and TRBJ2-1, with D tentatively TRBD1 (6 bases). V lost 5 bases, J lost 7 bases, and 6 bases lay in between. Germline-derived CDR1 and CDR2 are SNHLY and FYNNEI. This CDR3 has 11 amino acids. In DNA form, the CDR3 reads TGTGCCAGCAGTACAGGGAATGAGCAGTTCTTC. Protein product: CASSTGNEQFF. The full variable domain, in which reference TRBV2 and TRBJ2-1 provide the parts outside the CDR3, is EPEVTQTPSHQVTQMGQEVILRCVPISNHLYFYWYRQILGQKVEFLVSFYNNEISEKSEIFDDQFSVERPDGSNFTLKIRSTKLEDSAMYFCASSTGNEQFFGPGTRLTVL.

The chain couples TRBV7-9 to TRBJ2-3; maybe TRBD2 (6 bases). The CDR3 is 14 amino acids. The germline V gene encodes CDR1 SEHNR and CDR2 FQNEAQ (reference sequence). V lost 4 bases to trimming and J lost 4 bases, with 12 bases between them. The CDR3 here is CASSSTSFADTQYF. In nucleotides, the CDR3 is TGTGCCAGCAGCTCGACTAGTTTCGCAGATACGCAGTATTTT.

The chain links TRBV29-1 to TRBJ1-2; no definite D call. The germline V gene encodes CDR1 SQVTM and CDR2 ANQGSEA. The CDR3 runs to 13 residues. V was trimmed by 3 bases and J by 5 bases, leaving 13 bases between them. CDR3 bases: TGCAGCGTTGACCCTGAGAGTCTATATGGCTACACCTTC. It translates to CSVDPESLYGYTF.

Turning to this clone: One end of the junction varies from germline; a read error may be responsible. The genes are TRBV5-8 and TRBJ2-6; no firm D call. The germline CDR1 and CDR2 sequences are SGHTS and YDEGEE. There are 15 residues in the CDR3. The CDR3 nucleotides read TGTGCCAGCACCTTGACCTCAGGAGGGGCCAACGTCCTGACTTTC. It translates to CASTLTSGGANVLTF.

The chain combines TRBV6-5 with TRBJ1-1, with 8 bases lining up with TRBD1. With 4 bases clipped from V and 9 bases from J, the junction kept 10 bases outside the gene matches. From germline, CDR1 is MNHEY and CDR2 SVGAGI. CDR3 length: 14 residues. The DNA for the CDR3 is TGTGCCAGCAGTTTATCGACAGGGGCGCCTCAAGCTTTCTTT. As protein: CASSLSTGAPQAFF.

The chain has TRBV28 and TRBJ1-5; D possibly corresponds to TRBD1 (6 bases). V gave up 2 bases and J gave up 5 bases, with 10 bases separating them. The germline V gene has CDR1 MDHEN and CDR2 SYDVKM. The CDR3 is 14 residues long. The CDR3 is CASSLRRQDQPQHF. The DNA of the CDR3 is TGTGCCAGCAGTTTACGCCGACAGGATCAGCCCCAGCATTTT.

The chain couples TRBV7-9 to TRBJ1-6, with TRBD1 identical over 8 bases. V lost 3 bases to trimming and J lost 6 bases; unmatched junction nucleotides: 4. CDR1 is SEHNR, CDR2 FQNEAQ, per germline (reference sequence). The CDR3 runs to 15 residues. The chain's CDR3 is CASSLRTGSNSPLHF. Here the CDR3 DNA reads TGTGCCAGCAGCTTGCGGACAGGGTCTAATTCACCCCTCCACTTT. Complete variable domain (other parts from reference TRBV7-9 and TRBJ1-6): DTGVSQNPRHKITKRGQNVTFRCDPISEHNRLYWYRQTLGQGPEFLTYFQNEAQLEKSRLLSDRFSAERPKGSFSTLEIQRTEQGDSAMYLCASSLRTGSNSPLHFGNGTRLTVT.

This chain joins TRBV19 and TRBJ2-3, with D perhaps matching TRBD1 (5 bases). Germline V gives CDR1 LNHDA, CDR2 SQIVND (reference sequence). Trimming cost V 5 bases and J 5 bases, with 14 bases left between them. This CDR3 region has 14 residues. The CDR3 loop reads CASSQISGQDTQYF. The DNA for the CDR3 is TGTGCCAGTAGTCAAATTTCAGGGCAAGATACGCAGTATTTT.

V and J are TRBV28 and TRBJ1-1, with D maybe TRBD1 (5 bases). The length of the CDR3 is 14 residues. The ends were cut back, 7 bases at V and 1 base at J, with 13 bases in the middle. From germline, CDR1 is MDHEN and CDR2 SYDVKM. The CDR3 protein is CASTQPGANTEAFF. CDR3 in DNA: TGTGCCAGCACCCAACCTGGGGCGAACACTGAAGCTTTCTTT. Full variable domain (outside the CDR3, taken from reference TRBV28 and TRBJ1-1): DVKVTQSSRYLVKRTGEKVFLECVQDMDHENMFWYRQDPGLGLRLIYFSYDVKMKEKGDIPEGYSVSREKKERFSLILESASTNQTSMYLCASTQPGANTEAFFGQGTRLTVV.

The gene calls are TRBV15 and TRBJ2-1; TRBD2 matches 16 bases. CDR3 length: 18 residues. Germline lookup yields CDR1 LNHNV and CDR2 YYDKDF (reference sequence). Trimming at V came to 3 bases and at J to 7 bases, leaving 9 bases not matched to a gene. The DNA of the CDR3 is TGTGCCACCAGCAGGGGACTAGCGGGAGGGATAGACGGGAATGAGCAGTTCTTC. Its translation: CATSRGLAGGIDGNEQFF.

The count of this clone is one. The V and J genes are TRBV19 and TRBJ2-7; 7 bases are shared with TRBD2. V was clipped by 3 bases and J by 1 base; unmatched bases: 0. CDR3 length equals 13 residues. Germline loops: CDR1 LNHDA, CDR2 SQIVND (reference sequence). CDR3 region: CASSIGGSYEQYF. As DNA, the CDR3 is TGTGCCAGTAGTATCGGGGGGTCCTACGAGCAGTACTTC. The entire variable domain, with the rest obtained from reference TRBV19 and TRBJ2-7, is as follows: DGGITQSPKYLFRKEGQNVTLSCEQNLNHDAMYWYRQDPGQGLRLIYYSQIVNDFQKGDIAEGYSVSREKKESFPLTVTSAQKNPTAFYLCASSIGGSYEQYFGPGTRLTVT.

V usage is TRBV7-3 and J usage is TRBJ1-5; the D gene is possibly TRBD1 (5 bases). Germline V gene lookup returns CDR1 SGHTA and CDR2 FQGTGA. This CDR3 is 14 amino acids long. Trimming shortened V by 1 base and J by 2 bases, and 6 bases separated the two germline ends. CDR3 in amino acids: CASSLSRGNQPQHF. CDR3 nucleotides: TGTGCCAGCAGCTTAAGCAGGGGCAATCAGCCCCAGCATTTT. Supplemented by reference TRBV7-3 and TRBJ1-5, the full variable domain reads GAGVSQTPSNKVTEKGKYVELRCDPISGHTALYWYRQSLGQGPEFLIYFQGTGAADDSGLPNDRFFAVRPEGSVSTLKIQRTERGDSAVYLCASSLSRGNQPQHFGDGTRLSIL.

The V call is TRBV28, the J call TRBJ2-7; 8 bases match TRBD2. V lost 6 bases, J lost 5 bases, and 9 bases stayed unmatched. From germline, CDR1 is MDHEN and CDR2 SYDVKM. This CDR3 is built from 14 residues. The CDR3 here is CASRTLGRADEQYF. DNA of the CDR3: TGTGCCAGCAGGACACTCGGGAGGGCCGACGAGCAGTACTTC.

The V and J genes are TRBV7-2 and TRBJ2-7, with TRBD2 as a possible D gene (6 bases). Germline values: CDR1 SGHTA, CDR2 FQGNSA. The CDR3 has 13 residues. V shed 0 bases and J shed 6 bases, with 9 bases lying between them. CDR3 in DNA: TGTGCCAGCAGCTTAGCGCTGGGGGGCGAGCAGTACGTC. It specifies CASSLALGGEQYV.

This chain's CDR3 is CASSPIGTYEQYF. The CDR3 nucleotides read TGTGCCAGCTCACCTATCGGTACCTACGAGCAGTACTTC. The V call is TRBV18, the J call TRBJ2-7; the D is unclear. Germline lookup yields CDR1 KGHSH and CDR2 LQKENI. CDR3 length: 13 amino acids. Between the trimmed V and J ends, which lost 3 bases and 2 bases, there was a span of 8 bases.

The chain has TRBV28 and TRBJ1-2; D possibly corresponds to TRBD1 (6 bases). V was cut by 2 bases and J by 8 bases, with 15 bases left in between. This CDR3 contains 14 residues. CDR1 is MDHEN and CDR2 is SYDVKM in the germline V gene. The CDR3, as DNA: TGTGCCAGCAGTTTAAGGGACACCTATTTCGGCTACACCTTC. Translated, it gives CASSLRDTYFGYTF.

Written as DNA, the CDR3 is TGTGCCAGCAGTTACGGCGGCAGGGCAAACACCGGGGAGCTGTTTTTT. Translating it yields CASSYGGRANTGELFF. The chain has TRBV7-2 and TRBJ2-2, with D maybe TRBD1 (5 bases). This CDR3 comprises 16 residues. Trimming took off 6 bases at V and 2 bases at J, with 16 bases between the two ends. Per germline, CDR1 SGHTA and CDR2 FQGNSA.

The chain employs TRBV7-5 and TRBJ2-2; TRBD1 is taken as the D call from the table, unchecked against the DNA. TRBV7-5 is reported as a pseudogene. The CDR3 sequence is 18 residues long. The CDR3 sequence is CARSLTPDRGSNTGELFF. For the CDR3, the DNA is TGTGCCAGAAGCTTAACCCCAGACAGGGGCTCGAACACCGGGGAGCTGTTTTTT.

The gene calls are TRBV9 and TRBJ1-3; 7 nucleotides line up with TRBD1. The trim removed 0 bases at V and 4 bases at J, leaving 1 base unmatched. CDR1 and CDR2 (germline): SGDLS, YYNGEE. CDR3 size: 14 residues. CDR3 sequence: CASSVGGGGNTIYF. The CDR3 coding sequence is TGTGCCAGCAGCGTAGGAGGGGGCGGAAACACCATATATTTT.